This T cell receptor beta chain was found in a study of Graves' ophthalmopathy and Graves' hyperthyroidism. The germline V gene has CDR1 SNHLY and CDR2 FYNNEI. The length of the CDR3 is 15 residues. V gave up 8 bases and J gave up 5 bases; unmatched junction bases: 12. The authors amplified TCR beta CDR3 regions from RNA transcripts. First-round RT-PCR with HTBI primers preceded a second-round multiplex PCR. TCRdb re-called the multiplex PCR reads through MiXCR, storing one row per CDR3 protein. The data show a few hundred thousand distinct CDR3 sequences, 15% to 20% seen once. Many counts were recorded for this clonotype.

The source of this sequence is an adult woman with stable Graves' hyperthyroidism. The chain joins TRBV2 to TRBJ2-7; 10 bases fit TRBD1. The sample taken for sequencing was peripheral blood. This chain's CDR3 is CASHRQGAGYDEQYF. The CDR3 DNA reads TGTGCCAGCCATCGACAGGGGGCGGGATACGACGAGCAGTACTTC. Variable domain in full (rest from reference TRBV2 and TRBJ2-7): EPEVTQTPSHQVTQMGQEVILRCVPISNHLYFYWYRQILGQKVEFLVSFYNNEISEKSEIFDDQFSVERPDGSNFTLKIRSTKLEDSAMYFCASHRQGAGYDEQYFGPGTRLTVT.